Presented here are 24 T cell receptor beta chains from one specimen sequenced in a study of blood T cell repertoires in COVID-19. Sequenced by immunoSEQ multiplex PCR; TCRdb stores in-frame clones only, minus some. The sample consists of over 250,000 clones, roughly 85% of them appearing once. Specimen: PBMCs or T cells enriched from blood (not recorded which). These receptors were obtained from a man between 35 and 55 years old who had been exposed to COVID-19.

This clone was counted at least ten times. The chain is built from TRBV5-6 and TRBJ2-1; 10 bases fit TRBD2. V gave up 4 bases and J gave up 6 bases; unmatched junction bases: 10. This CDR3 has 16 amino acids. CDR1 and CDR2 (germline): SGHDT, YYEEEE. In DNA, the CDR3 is TGTGCCAGCAGCCGACCATTTATAGCGGGAGGCAATGAGCAGTTCTTC. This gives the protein CASSRPFIAGGNEQFF. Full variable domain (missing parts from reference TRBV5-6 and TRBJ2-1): DAGVTQSPTHLIKTRGQQVTLRCSPKSGHDTVSWYQQALGQGPQFIFQYYEEEERQRGNFPDRFSGHQFPNYSSELNVNALLLGDSALYLCASSRPFIAGGNEQFFGPGTRLTVL.

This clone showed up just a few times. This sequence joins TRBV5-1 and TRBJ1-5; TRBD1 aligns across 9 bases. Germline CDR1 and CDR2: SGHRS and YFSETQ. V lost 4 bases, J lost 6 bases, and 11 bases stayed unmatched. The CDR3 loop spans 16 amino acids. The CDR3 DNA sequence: TGCGCCAGCAGCCCCGACGGGACAGGGAGAGGTCAGCCCCAGCATTTT. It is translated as CASSPDGTGRGQPQHF.

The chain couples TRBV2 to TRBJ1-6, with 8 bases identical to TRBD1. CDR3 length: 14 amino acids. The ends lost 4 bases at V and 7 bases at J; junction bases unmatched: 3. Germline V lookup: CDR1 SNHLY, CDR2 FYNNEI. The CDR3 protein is CASSVGQGNSPLHF. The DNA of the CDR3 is TGTGCCAGCAGTGTCGGACAGGGAAATTCACCCCTCCACTTT. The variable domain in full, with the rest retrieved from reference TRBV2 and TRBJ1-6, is EPEVTQTPSHQVTQMGQEVILRCVPISNHLYFYWYRQILGQKVEFLVSFYNNEISEKSEIFDDQFSVERPDGSNFTLKIRSTKLEDSAMYFCASSVGQGNSPLHFGNGTRLTVT.

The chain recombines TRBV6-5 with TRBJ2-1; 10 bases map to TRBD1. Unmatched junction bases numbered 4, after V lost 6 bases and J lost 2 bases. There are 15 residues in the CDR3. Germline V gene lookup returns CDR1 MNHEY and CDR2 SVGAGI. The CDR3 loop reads CASSRDRGTYNEQFF. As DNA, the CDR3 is TGTGCCAGCAGCCGGGACAGGGGTACCTACAATGAGCAGTTCTTC.

Written as DNA, the CDR3 is TGTGCCAGCAGTTTTTCCGGGACAGTAAACTATGGCTACACCTTC. It translates to CASSFSGTVNYGYTF. The chain carries TRBV27 and TRBJ1-2; 7 bases align to TRBD1. Trimming took 3 bases from V and 2 from J; bases not matched to a gene: 6. This CDR3 has 15 residues. Germline values: CDR1 MNHEY, CDR2 SMNVEV (reference sequence).

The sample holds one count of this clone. In DNA form, the CDR3 reads TGTGCCAGCAGCTTAGGACTAGCGGGAGGCTACGAGCAGTACTTC. This sequence encodes CASSLGLAGGYEQYF. This rearrangement joins TRBV11-1 to TRBJ2-7; 13 bases agree with TRBD2. The germline V gene encodes CDR1 SGHAT and CDR2 FQDESV (reference sequence). The CDR3 runs to 15 residues. J lost 3 bases, V lost 1 base, and 0 bases had no gene match.

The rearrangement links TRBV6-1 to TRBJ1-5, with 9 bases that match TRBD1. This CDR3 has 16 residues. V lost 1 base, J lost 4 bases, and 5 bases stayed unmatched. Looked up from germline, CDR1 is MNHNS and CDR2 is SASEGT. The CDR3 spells CASSEVQGAPNQPQHF. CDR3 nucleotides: TGTGCCAGCAGTGAAGTACAGGGGGCCCCTAATCAGCCCCAGCATTTT.

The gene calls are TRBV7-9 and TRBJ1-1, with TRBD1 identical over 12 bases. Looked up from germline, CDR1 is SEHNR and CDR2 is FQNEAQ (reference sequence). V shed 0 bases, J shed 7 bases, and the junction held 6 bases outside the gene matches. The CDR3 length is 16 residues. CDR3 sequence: CASSLAGQGAANEAFF. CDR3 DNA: TGTGCCAGCAGCTTAGCGGGACAGGGGGCGGCCAATGAAGCTTTCTTT.

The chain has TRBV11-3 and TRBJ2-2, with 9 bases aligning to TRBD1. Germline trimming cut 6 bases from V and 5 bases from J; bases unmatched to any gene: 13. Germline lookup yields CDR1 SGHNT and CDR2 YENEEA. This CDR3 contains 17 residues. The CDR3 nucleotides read TGTGCCAGCAGTCTGAAGCGGGGACAGGGTCTGACCGGGGAGCTGTTTTTT. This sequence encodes CASSLKRGQGLTGELFF.

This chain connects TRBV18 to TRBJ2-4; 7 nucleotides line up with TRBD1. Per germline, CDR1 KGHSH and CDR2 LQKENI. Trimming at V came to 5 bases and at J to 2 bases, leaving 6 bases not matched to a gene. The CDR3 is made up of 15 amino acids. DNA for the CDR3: TGTGCCAGCTCAGTACAGGGGACCCCCAAAAACATTCAGTACTTC. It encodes CASSVQGTPKNIQYF. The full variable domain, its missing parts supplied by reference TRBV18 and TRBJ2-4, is NAGVMQNPRHLVRRRGQEARLRCSPMKGHSHVYWYRQLPEEGLKFMVYLQKENIIDESGMPKERFSAEFPKEGPSILRIQQVVRGDSAAYFCASSVQGTPKNIQYFGAGTRLSVL.

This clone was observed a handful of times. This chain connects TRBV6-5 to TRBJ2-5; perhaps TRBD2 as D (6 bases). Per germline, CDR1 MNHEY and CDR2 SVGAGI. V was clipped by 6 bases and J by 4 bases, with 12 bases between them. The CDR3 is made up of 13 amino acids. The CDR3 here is CASRWGLGETQYF. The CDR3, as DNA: TGTGCCAGCAGATGGGGACTGGGAGAGACCCAGTACTTC.

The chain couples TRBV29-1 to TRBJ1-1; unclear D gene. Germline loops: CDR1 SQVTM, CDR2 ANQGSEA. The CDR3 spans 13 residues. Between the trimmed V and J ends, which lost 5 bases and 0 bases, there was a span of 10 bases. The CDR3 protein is CSVSLTMNTEAFF. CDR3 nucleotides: TGCAGCGTTTCTTTGACTATGAACACTGAAGCTTTCTTT.

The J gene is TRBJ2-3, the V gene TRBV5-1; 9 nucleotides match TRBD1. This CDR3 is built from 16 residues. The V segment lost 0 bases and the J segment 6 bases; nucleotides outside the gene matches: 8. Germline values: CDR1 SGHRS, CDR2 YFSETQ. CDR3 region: CASSLGTGVRLDTQYF. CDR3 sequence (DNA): TGCGCCAGCAGCTTGGGGACAGGGGTTCGTTTGGATACGCAGTATTTT.

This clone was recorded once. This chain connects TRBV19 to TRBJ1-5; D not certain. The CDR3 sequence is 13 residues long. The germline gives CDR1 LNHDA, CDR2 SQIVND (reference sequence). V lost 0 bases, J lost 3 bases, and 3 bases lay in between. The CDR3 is CASSIEANQPQHF. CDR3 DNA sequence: TGTGCCAGTAGTATAGAAGCCAATCAGCCCCAGCATTTT.

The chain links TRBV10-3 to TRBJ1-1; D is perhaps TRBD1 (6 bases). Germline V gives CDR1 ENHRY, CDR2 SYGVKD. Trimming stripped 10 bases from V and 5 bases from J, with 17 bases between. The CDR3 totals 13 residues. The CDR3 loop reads CATDRGGRTEAFF. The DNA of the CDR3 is TGTGCCACCGACCGTGGGGGCAGAACTGAAGCTTTCTTT.

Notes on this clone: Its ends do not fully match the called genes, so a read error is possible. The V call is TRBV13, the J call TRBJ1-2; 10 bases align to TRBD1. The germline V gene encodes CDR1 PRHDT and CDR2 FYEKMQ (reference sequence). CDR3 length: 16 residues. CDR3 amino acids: CASSPRDRGRFTPTIF. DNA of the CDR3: TGTGCCAGCAGCCCACGGGACAGGGGAAGATTTACACCGACGATCTTC.

CDR3: CASSQEGTGYEQYF. For the CDR3, the DNA is TGCGCCAGCAGCCAAGAGGGGACAGGCTACGAGCAGTACTTC. The V and J genes are TRBV4-1 and TRBJ2-7; TRBD1 matches 8 bases. This CDR3 spans 14 amino acids. Germline-derived CDR1 and CDR2 are MGHRA and YSYEKL. J was trimmed by 3 bases and V by 0 bases; bases with no gene match: 1.

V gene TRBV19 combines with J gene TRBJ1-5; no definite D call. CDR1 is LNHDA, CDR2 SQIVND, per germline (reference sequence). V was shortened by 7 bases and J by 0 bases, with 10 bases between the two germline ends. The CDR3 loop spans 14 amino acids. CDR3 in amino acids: CASMGGYSNQPQHF. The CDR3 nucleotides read TGTGCCAGTATGGGAGGGTATAGCAATCAGCCCCAGCATTTT.

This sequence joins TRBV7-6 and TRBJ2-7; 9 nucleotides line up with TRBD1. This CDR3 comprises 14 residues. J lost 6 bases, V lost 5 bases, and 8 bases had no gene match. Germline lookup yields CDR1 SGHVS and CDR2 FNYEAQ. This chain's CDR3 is CASSAGQGLTEQYF. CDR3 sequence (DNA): TGTGCCAGCAGCGCAGGACAGGGGTTGACCGAGCAGTACTTC. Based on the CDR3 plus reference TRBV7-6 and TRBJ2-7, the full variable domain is GAGVSQSPRYKVTKRGQDVALRCDPISGHVSLYWYRQALGQGPEFLTYFNYEAQQDKSGLPNDRFSAERPEGSISTLTIQRTEQRDSAMYRCASSAGQGLTEQYFGPGTRLTVT.

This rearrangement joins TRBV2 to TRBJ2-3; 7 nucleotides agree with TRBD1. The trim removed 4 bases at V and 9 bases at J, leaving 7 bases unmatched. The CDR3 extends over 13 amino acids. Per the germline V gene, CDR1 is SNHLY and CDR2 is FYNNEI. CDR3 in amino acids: CASSGQGVETQYF. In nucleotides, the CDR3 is TGTGCCAGCAGTGGGCAGGGGGTAGAGACGCAGTATTTT.

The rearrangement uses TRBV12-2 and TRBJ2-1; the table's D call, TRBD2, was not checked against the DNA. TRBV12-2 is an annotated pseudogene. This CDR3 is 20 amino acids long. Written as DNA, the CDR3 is TGTGCAAGTCGCTTAGGACGGAATCTAGCGGCCATGCCGTACTACAATGAGCAGTTCTTC. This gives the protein CASRLGRNLAAMPYYNEQFF.

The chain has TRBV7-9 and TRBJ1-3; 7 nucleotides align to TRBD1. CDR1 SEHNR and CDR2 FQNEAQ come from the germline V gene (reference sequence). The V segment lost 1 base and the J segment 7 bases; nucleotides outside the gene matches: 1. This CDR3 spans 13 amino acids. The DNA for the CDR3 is TGTGCCAGCAGCTTAGAAGGGGGCAACACCATATATTTT. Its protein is CASSLEGGNTIYF.

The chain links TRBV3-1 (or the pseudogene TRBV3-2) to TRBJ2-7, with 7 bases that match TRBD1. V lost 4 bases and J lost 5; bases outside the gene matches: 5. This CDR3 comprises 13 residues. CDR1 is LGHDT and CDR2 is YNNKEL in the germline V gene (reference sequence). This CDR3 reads CASSPDRFNEQYF. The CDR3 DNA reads TGTGCCAGCAGCCCGGACAGGTTCAACGAGCAGTACTTC.

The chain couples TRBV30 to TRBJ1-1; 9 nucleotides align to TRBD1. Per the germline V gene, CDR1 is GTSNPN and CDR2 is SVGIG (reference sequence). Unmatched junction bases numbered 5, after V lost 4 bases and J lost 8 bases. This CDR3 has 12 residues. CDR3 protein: CAWTGTGLEAFF. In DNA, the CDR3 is TGTGCCTGGACCGGGACAGGGTTAGAAGCTTTCTTT. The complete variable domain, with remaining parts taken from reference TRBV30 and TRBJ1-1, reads SQTIHQWPATLVQPVGSPLSLECTVEGTSNPNLYWYRQAAGRGLQLLFYSVGIGQISSEVPQNLSASRPQDRQFILSSKKLLLSDSGFYLCAWTGTGLEAFFGQGTRLTVV.